The 23 T cell receptor beta chains in this list originate from one sample, sequenced in a study of Ad26.COV2.S vaccination and SARS-CoV-2 variants. The treatment is: roughly 19 received Ad26.COV2.S at low or high dose, single or two shots; several received placebo; per-sample allocation not given. It was on day 63 after the first vaccine or placebo injection that samples were taken. Here immunoSEQ multiplex PCR was the method, and the copy in TCRdb shows in-frame clones only, minus some. The sample carries about 350,000 clones, 70% to 90% recorded once. Material: peripheral blood, obtained in a trial of Ad26.COV2.S vaccine versus placebo. The receptor source for this set is a person aged 18-60 years who received the Ad26.COV2.S COVID-19 vaccine or a placebo.

The chain carries TRBV15 and TRBJ2-7, with D hard to call. V was pared by 1 base and J by 5 bases, with 9 bases between. The germline CDR1 and CDR2 sequences are LNHNV and YYDKDF (reference sequence). The CDR3 extends over 13 amino acids. The CDR3, as DNA: TGTGCCACCAGCAGAGTTGAACTTCACGAGCAGTACTTC. This gives the protein CATSRVELHEQYF.

The V and J genes are TRBV5-4 and TRBJ1-6; 9 positions match TRBD1. V trimming: 5 bases; J trimming: 5 bases; junction bases outside the gene matches: 8. The CDR3 has 16 residues. From germline, CDR1 is SGHNT and CDR2 YYREEE (reference sequence). The CDR3 sequence is CASSLPGQGDNSPLHF. The CDR3 region has the DNA TGTGCCAGCAGTCTCCCGGGACAGGGTGATAATTCACCCCTCCACTTT.

The chain is built from TRBV6-4 and TRBJ1-6, with TRBD1 identical over 9 bases. The CDR3 extends over 17 amino acids. V lost 4 bases, J lost 4 bases, and 8 bases stayed unmatched. Germline V gene lookup returns CDR1 MRHNA and CDR2 SNTAGT. CDR3: CASSAGQGSGYNSPLHF. DNA for the CDR3: TGTGCCAGCAGTGCGGGACAGGGTTCGGGGTATAATTCACCCCTCCACTTT.

Written as DNA, the CDR3 is TGTGCCAGCAGTTTCTGGGGGGGAAGACAAGAGACCCAGTACTTC. This codes for CASSFWGGRQETQYF. The V and J genes are TRBV27 and TRBJ2-5, with 7 bases fitting TRBD2. The CDR3 sequence is 15 residues long. V trimming: 3 bases; J trimming: 2 bases; junction bases outside the gene matches: 6. Per the germline V gene, CDR1 is MNHEY and CDR2 is SMNVEV (reference sequence).

This chain joins TRBV7-2 and TRBJ1-5; a possible D gene is TRBD1 (5 bases). Per germline, CDR1 SGHTA and CDR2 FQGNSA. The CDR3 extends over 13 amino acids. Trimming took off 5 bases at V and 4 bases at J, with 9 bases between the two ends. The CDR3 spells CASSPWGNQPQHF. CDR3 sequence (DNA): TGTGCCAGCAGCCCTTGGGGGAATCAGCCCCAGCATTTT. The whole variable domain, remainder taken from reference TRBV7-2 and TRBJ1-5, is GAGVSQSPSNKVTEKGKDVELRCDPISGHTALYWYRQSLGQGLEFLIYFQGNSAPDKSGLPSDRFSAERTGGSVSTLTIQRTQQEDSAVYLCASSPWGNQPQHFGDGTRLSIL.

The chain links TRBV2 to TRBJ2-2, with TRBD1 matching 10 bases. Germline loops: CDR1 SNHLY, CDR2 FYNNEI. The CDR3 loop spans 14 amino acids. Trimming removed 5 bases from V and 4 bases from J; junction bases left unmatched: 1. In nucleotides, the CDR3 is TGTGCCAGCAGTAGGGACAGGGGCACCGGGGAGCTGTTTTTT. It specifies CASSRDRGTGELFF.

The table lists this clone with a count of one. The chain links TRBV7-2 to TRBJ2-5; 9 bases map to TRBD2. The germline V gene encodes CDR1 SGHTA and CDR2 FQGNSA. The J segment lost 2 bases and the V segment lost 4 bases, leaving 2 bases of the junction unmatched. This CDR3 has 14 residues. The CDR3 coding sequence is TGTGCCAGCAGCTCGCTAGCGGGGCAAGAGACCCAGTACTTC. It specifies CASSSLAGQETQYF.

The chain couples TRBV7-9 to TRBJ2-3; the D is unclear. This CDR3 comprises 15 residues. Germline V gives CDR1 SEHNR, CDR2 FQNEAQ (reference sequence). Deletions cut 1 base from V and 0 bases from J, with 8 bases between. In DNA, the CDR3 is TGTGCCAGCAGCTTAGGGGGTCCGAGCACAGATACGCAGTATTTT. Translation: CASSLGGPSTDTQYF.

The chain joins TRBV7-9 to TRBJ1-4, with 9 bases that match TRBD1. Germline V gene lookup returns CDR1 SEHNR and CDR2 FQNEAQ (reference sequence). There are 16 residues in the CDR3. Trimming removed 5 bases from V and 7 bases from J; junction bases left unmatched: 11. CDR3 region: CASSPDRTGAIEKLFF. CDR3 nucleotides: TGTGCCAGCAGCCCCGACCGGACAGGGGCCATTGAAAAACTGTTTTTT. The whole variable domain, filled in from reference TRBV7-9 and TRBJ1-4, reads DTGVSQNPRHKITKRGQNVTFRCDPISEHNRLYWYRQTLGQGPEFLTYFQNEAQLEKSRLLSDRFSAERPKGSFSTLEIQRTEQGDSAMYLCASSPDRTGAIEKLFFGSGTQLSVL.

The CDR3 sequence: CASSYGAFSYEQYF. The CDR3 DNA follows: TGTGCCAGCTCCTATGGGGCCTTCTCCTACGAGCAGTACTTC. The rearrangement uses TRBV27 and TRBJ2-7; maybe TRBD1 (5 bases). CDR3 size: 14 residues. Germline values: CDR1 MNHEY, CDR2 SMNVEV (reference sequence). V lost 8 bases, J lost 0 bases, and 14 bases lay in between.

The chain has TRBV12-3 or TRBV12-4 and TRBJ1-2; TRBD1 might be the D (5 bases). With 1 base removed from V and 7 bases from J, the gap between germline ends came to 7 bases. This CDR3 comprises 12 residues. CDR3 sequence: CASSLGGTGYTF. The CDR3 DNA follows: TGTGCCAGCAGTTTAGGAGGGACTGGCTACACCTTC.

The chain carries TRBV28 and TRBJ2-3, with 9 bases identical to TRBD2. The V gene's germline CDR1 is MDHEN and CDR2 SYDVKM. The CDR3 loop spans 17 amino acids. Unmatched junction bases numbered 7, after V lost 3 bases and J lost 0 bases. Written as DNA, the CDR3 is TGTGCCAGCAGTTTTTCTAGCGGGGCATCTAGCACAGATACGCAGTATTTT. Its protein is CASSFSSGASSTDTQYF.

This clone was seen only a few times. This sequence joins TRBV18 and TRBJ1-2; D gene ambiguous. Germline CDR1 and CDR2: KGHSH and LQKENI. V was clipped by 2 bases and J by 4 bases, with 11 bases between them. The CDR3 sequence is 14 residues long. CDR3 in amino acids: CASSPDFRSYGYTF. For the CDR3, the DNA is TGTGCCAGCTCACCAGACTTCCGGAGCTATGGCTACACCTTC. The complete variable domain, with remaining parts taken from reference TRBV18 and TRBJ1-2, reads NAGVMQNPRHLVRRRGQEARLRCSPMKGHSHVYWYRQLPEEGLKFMVYLQKENIIDESGMPKERFSAEFPKEGPSILRIQQVVRGDSAAYFCASSPDFRSYGYTFGSGTRLTVV.

V and J are TRBV5-4 and TRBJ2-7, with 10 positions matching TRBD1. Germline trimming cut 2 bases from V and 3 bases from J; bases unmatched to any gene: 2. Germline V gene lookup returns CDR1 SGHNT and CDR2 YYREEE (reference sequence). The CDR3 totals 14 residues. Written as DNA, the CDR3 is TGTGCCAGCAGCTTCTGGGACAGGGGCTACGAGCAGTACTTC. Its translation: CASSFWDRGYEQYF.

A few counts support this clone. The chain combines TRBV28 with TRBJ2-4; TRBD2 matches 8 bases. The V segment lost 3 bases and the J segment 4 bases; nucleotides outside the gene matches: 5. CDR3 size: 15 residues. From germline, CDR1 is MDHEN and CDR2 SYDVKM. The CDR3 loop reads CASSFGGAVKNIQYF. CDR3 DNA: TGTGCCAGCAGTTTCGGGGGGGCAGTGAAAAACATTCAGTACTTC.

The J gene is TRBJ1-2, the V gene TRBV9; maybe TRBD1 (5 bases). V gave up 0 bases and J gave up 4 bases, with 13 bases separating them. There are 15 residues in the CDR3. CDR1 is SGDLS and CDR2 is YYNGEE in the germline V gene. The CDR3 DNA is TGTGCCAGCAGCGTAGCTGAAGGGACTCCCTATGGCTACACCTTC. This codes for CASSVAEGTPYGYTF.

The chain couples TRBV19 to TRBJ2-7, with a weak D call TRBD2 (5 bases). In germline, CDR1 is LNHDA, CDR2 SQIVND (reference sequence). The CDR3 is made up of 14 amino acids. V was pared by 5 bases and J by 7 bases, with 18 bases between. CDR3 DNA: TGTGCCAGTAGTTCCCCCCTACGAGGAGGAGAGCAGTACTTC. Protein product: CASSSPLRGGEQYF. Complete variable domain (other parts from reference TRBV19 and TRBJ2-7): DGGITQSPKYLFRKEGQNVTLSCEQNLNHDAMYWYRQDPGQGLRLIYYSQIVNDFQKGDIAEGYSVSREKKESFPLTVTSAQKNPTAFYLCASSSPLRGGEQYFGPGTRLTVT.

The rearrangement uses TRBV19 and TRBJ2-3, with D perhaps matching TRBD2 (7 bases). This CDR3 has 16 amino acids. Germline CDR1 LNHDA, CDR2 SQIVND (reference sequence). The V and J ends lost 5 bases and 2 bases respectively, with 17 bases between them. The CDR3 reads CASSPFAGAITDTQYF. The CDR3 DNA reads TGTGCCAGTAGTCCCTTCGCGGGGGCCATCACAGATACGCAGTATTTT.

The gene calls are TRBV27 and TRBJ2-1; 8 bases fit TRBD2. From germline, CDR1 is MNHEY and CDR2 SMNVEV (reference sequence). V dropped 6 bases and J dropped 7; count of bases not matched to a gene: 5. The CDR3 is made up of 13 amino acids. The CDR3 loop is CASRGLEFNEQFF. The CDR3 DNA sequence: TGTGCCAGCAGGGGACTAGAATTTAATGAGCAGTTCTTC.

The chain has TRBV15 and TRBJ2-2; 13 bases align to TRBD2. The CDR3 is 18 amino acids. The germline V gene has CDR1 LNHNV and CDR2 YYDKDF (reference sequence). The junction had 8 bases not matched to a gene; V was cut back by 2 bases and J by 5 bases. The CDR3, as DNA: TGTGCCACCAGCAGAAAACTAGCGGGGGGGCTTTGGACCGGGGAGCTGTTTTTT. Translating it yields CATSRKLAGGLWTGELFF.

The rearrangement uses TRBV7-2 and TRBJ1-5, with TRBD1 as a possible D gene (6 bases). CDR1 and CDR2 (germline): SGHTA, FQGNSA. CDR3 length: 15 amino acids. V was trimmed by 2 bases and J by 6 bases, leaving 14 bases between them. The CDR3 loop is CASSLLGAGVQPQHF. In DNA form, the CDR3 reads TGTGCCAGCAGCTTACTGGGGGCAGGAGTTCAGCCCCAGCATTTT.

The chain links TRBV2 to TRBJ2-4, with no clear D. Germline V gene lookup returns CDR1 SNHLY and CDR2 FYNNEI. The V and J ends lost 7 bases and 0 bases respectively, with 4 bases between them. The CDR3 consists of 12 residues. CDR3 loop: CASNGAKNIQYF. The CDR3 DNA reads as TGTGCCAGCAACGGAGCCAAAAACATTCAGTACTTC.

This clone was seen only once. This rearrangement joins TRBV5-4 to TRBJ2-7, with a tentative D call TRBD2 (6 bases). The CDR3 length is 14 residues. The V end was cut by 3 bases, the J end by 6 bases, with 16 bases between. CDR1 is SGHNT and CDR2 is YYREEE in the germline V gene (reference sequence). CDR3 DNA: TGTGCCAGCAGCTGGGACTCCTCCACGAGCGAGCAGTACTTC. Amino acid sequence: CASSWDSSTSEQYF.